This entry is about one T cell receptor beta chain. The antigen it recognizes is unknown. Base quality data are lacking; no much larger clone is found one base away. Measured from the cysteine to the phenylalanine, the CDR3 is 17 residues long. The kept DNA is CDR3 alone, 51 bases in frame from the first base. CDR1 and CDR2, per the germline V gene, are SGDLS and YYNGEE. V loses 3 bases, J loses 1 base, and the germline ends lie 17 bases apart. This entry is derived from a study of blood T cell repertoires in COVID-19 (TCRdb year 2020). Regarding the study in general: Collaborator samples came from the United States, Italy and Spain and covered acute and convalescent phases of COVID-19. The prospective study material was composed of cDNA or gDNA derived from T cells, B-cell-depleted T cells, or PBMCs. Subjects who had been exposed to COVID-19, were actively infected with it, or had recovered from it provided the deeply sampled blood TCRbeta repertoires that made up the dataset. The repertoires were released in a freely available public database meant as a resource for research on the immune response to SARS-CoV-2. The samples were drawn from the first 160 participants of the ongoing ImmuneRACE study and from under 1,500 subjects provided by 6 global collaborators. The sample metadata nearly always contained a de-identified subject ID, COVID-19 status, age in years and sex. HLA class I and class II types, where available, came from metadata supplied by the sample provider rather than from assay-based typing.

General study outcomes and caveats: The quantity of clinical and demographic metadata differed by source and by participant and was supplied without curation.

The collaborating institutions used their own protocols to collect whole blood in K2EDTA tubes. For TCRbeta analysis, collaborator samples were shipped as frozen whole blood, as isolated PBMCs, or as DNA extracted from either sample type. TCRbeta CDR3 regions were amplified from genomic DNA by means of the immunoSEQ Assay, a bias-controlled multiplex PCR. Processing in the source paper ran as follows. The number of nucleated cells in each sample was estimated from the amplification of reference gene primers within the assay. To quantify the absolute abundance of each unique TCRbeta CDR3 rearrangement, sequence reads were collapsed and filtered. Productive Simpson clonality was computed per sample as the square root of Simpson's diversity index over productive rearrangements. TCRdb retrieved this table from immuneACCESS and kept in-frame rearrangements only. Not all clones are present; in checked studies, unresolved V genes account for under half, and no reason is known for the remainder. V and J calls and clone size are given by that table; D and trimming were obtained from the DNA. For this sample the table gives around 100,000 clones, of which approximately 83% were detected only once. Approximately 3.4% of the sample is in the top ten clones.

Sequenced sample: peripheral blood. The receptor was derived from a woman of 80 years or more with active or convalescent COVID-19. The rearrangement joined TRBV9 to TRBJ1-3; a tentative D call is TRBD1 (6 bases match). The DNA reads as follows: TGTGCCAGCAGCGCGTACAGGGTTCCCACGTCTGGAAACACCATATATTTT. This gives the protein CASSAYRVPTSGNTIYF.